Listed below are T cell receptor beta chains from one sample, sequenced in a study of shared clonotypes between healthy human individuals. Data came from immunoSEQ multiplex PCR; TCRdb stores just in-frame clones and leaves some out. The data show about 2.5 million clones, with about 90% seen just once and around 0.35% held by the top ten. The sample was naive CD4+ T cells from PBMCs. The receptors were sampled from a man between 18 and 35 years old in good health. Some clones in this sample may be carry-over from other donors' samples. CDR3s include the opening cysteine and the closing phenylalanine or tryptophan. The order of the fields is V gene, clone size, D gene, J gene, CDR3 protein, CDR3 DNA. A D gene is named only where the DNA matches it firmly. Expanded clones get a size class; other rows say once, few or many, or leave the size out.

TRBV27,-,-,TRBJ2-7,CASSLKQGSYEQYF,TGTGCCAGCAGTTTAAAACAGGGCTCCTACGAGCAGTACTTC
TRBV2,-,-,TRBJ1-5,CASIRTVGQPQHF,TGTGCCAGCATTCGCACCGTCGGCCAGCCCCAGCATTTT
TRBV30,-,TRBD1,TRBJ1-5,CAWGDRGRGSNQPQHF,TGTGCCTGGGGAGACAGGGGCCGAGGGAGCAATCAGCCCCAGCATTTT
TRBV20-1,-,TRBD1,TRBJ1-1,CSAKRTGLAFF,TGCAGTGCCAAAAGGACAGGTCTGGCTTTCTTT
TRBV5-1,-,TRBD1,TRBJ2-7,CASSLQQGSHEQYF,TGCGCCAGCAGCTTGCAACAGGGGTCTCACGAGCAGTACTTC
TRBV28,-,-,TRBJ2-3,CASSRGTGTQYF,TGTGCCAGCAGTCGTGGTACAGGTACGCAGTATTTT
TRBV28,-,-,TRBJ1-3,CASSPIGRPSGNTIYF,TGTGCCAGCAGTCCAATCGGGCGGCCTTCTGGAAACACCATATATTTT
TRBV18,-,-,TRBJ1-1,CASSPRRETQAFF,TGTGCCAGCTCACCACGGCGGGAGACACAAGCTTTCTTT
TRBV12-5,-,TRBD1,TRBJ1-1,CASGFGQGTEAFF,TGTGCTAGTGGCTTCGGACAGGGGACTGAAGCTTTCTTT
TRBV4-1,-,-,TRBJ2-1,CASSQGRRPGNEQFF,TGCGCCAGCAGCCAAGGACGGCGACCTGGGAATGAGCAGTTCTTC
TRBV18,-,-,TRBJ1-2,CASSQQGYDYGYTF,TGTGCCAGCTCACAACAGGGATATGACTATGGCTACACCTTC
TRBV5-4,-,TRBD1,TRBJ1-4,CASSFRTGGRLANEKLFF,TGTGCCAGCAGCTTCCGGACAGGGGGCCGGCTTGCTAATGAAAAACTGTTTTTT
TRBV6-6,-,TRBD1,TRBJ1-5,CASSTGQVSRQPQHF,TGTGCCAGCAGCACGGGACAGGTTAGCCGTCAGCCCCAGCATTTT
TRBV21-1,-,-,TRBJ2-7,CASSTRTGGLTYEQYF,TGTGCCAGCAGCACTCGGACAGGGGGTTTAACCTACGAGCAGTACTTC
TRBV14,once,TRBD1,TRBJ1-1,CASQGGLLNTEAFF,TGTGCCAGCCAGGGGGGGTTATTGAACACTGAAGCTTTCTTT
TRBV9,-,TRBD1,TRBJ2-2,CASSRTGGEVGELFF,TGTGCCAGCAGTCGGACAGGGGGCGAGGTCGGGGAGCTGTTTTTT
TRBV5-1,-,TRBD1,TRBJ1-3,CASRPGTGQPYSGNTIYF,TGCGCCAGTAGACCCGGGACAGGGCAACCTTACTCTGGAAACACCATATATTTT
TRBV6-5,-,-,TRBJ2-7,CASSYSPGASEQYF,TGTGCCAGCAGTTACTCCCCAGGGGCTAGCGAGCAGTACTTC
TRBV7-9,-,-,TRBJ1-2,CASHTVSVHGYTF,TGTGCCAGCCACACAGTCTCCGTCCATGGCTACACCTTC
TRBV28,-,-,TRBJ2-3,CASSSPLGGTDTQYF,TGTGCCAGCAGTTCCCCATTGGGGGGCACAGATACGCAGTATTTT
TRBV4-2,-,-,TRBJ1-5,CASSQDLNQPQHF,TGTGCCAGCAGCCAAGACTTGAATCAGCCCCAGCATTTT
TRBV6-5,-,-,TRBJ2-7,CASRGRDGSSYEQYF,TGTGCCAGCAGGGGCCGGGACGGCAGCTCCTACGAGCAGTACTTC
TRBV7-2,-,TRBD2,TRBJ2-3,CASSFRREGTDTQYF,TGTGCCAGCAGCTTCCGGCGGGAGGGCACAGATACGCAGTATTTT
TRBV18,-,-,TRBJ2-1,CASSPASRDNEQFF,TGTGCCAGCTCACCGGCTAGCCGAGACAATGAGCAGTTCTTC
TRBV28,-,-,TRBJ2-7,CASSLRRFYEQYF,TGTGCCAGCAGTTTGAGGCGGTTCTACGAGCAGTACTTC
TRBV9,-,TRBD2,TRBJ2-7,CASSVGGGRASGEQYF,TGTGCCAGCAGCGTAGGGGGCGGGAGGGCCTCCGGCGAGCAGTACTTC
TRBV19,-,-,TRBJ1-1,CASSIELAGDGTEAFF,TGTGCCAGTAGTATTGAATTAGCAGGGGATGGGACTGAAGCTTTCTTT
TRBV29-1,-,-,TRBJ2-1,CSAEGRRRDEQFF,TGCAGCGCCGAGGGTAGACGCAGGGATGAGCAGTTCTTC
TRBV11-1,-,TRBD1,TRBJ1-2,CASSLDTGEHGYTF,TGTGCCAGCAGCTTAGATACAGGGGAGCATGGCTACACCTTC
TRBV5-1,-,-,TRBJ2-7,CASSRLGGEGNYEQYF,TGCGCCAGCAGCCGCCTCGGAGGGGAAGGGAACTACGAGCAGTACTTC
TRBV28,-,TRBD1,TRBJ1-5,CASSTPDRGGNQPQHF,TGTGCCAGCAGTACCCCGGACAGGGGAGGCAATCAGCCCCAGCATTTT
TRBV10-1,once,-,TRBJ1-1,CASRALRDTEAFF,TGCGCCAGCAGGGCCCTAAGGGACACTGAAGCTTTCTTT
TRBV9,once,-,TRBJ1-2,CAPFGVGYTF,TGTGCCCCGTTCGGGGTTGGCTACACCTTC
TRBV29-1,few,-,TRBJ2-7,CSVSGTEQYF,TGCAGCGTCTCAGGGACCGAGCAGTACTTC
TRBV28,once,-,TRBJ2-1,CASSLGGTPNNEQFF,TGTGCCAGCAGTTTAGGTGGGACTCCTAACAATGAGCAGTTCTTC
TRBV7-2,-,-,TRBJ2-7,CASSLSSIGDEQYF,TGTGCCAGCAGCTTAAGTTCTATTGGGGACGAGCAGTACTTC
TRBV7-2,-,-,TRBJ1-1,CASSLGWRAKAFF,TGTGCCAGCAGCTTAGGGTGGAGGGCGAAGGCTTTCTTT
TRBV29-1,few,-,TRBJ1-2,CSVTRVPFDGYTF,TGCAGCGTTACCAGGGTGCCCTTTGATGGCTACACCTTC
TRBV28,-,-,TRBJ2-7,CASSLIGQLYEQYF,TGTGCCAGCAGTTTAATAGGACAGTTATACGAGCAGTACTTC
TRBV11-3,-,TRBD2,TRBJ2-1,CASSGTSGRFPNEQFF,TGTGCCAGCAGCGGGACTAGCGGGAGGTTTCCCAATGAGCAGTTCTTC
TRBV29-1,few,TRBD1,TRBJ1-1,CSVGLDRGKNTEAFF,TGCAGCGTTGGTCTGGACAGGGGGAAGAACACTGAAGCTTTCTTT
TRBV7-6,-,TRBD2,TRBJ2-1,CASSGRTSGRVYEQFF,TGTGCCAGCAGCGGCCGGACTAGCGGGAGAGTTTATGAGCAGTTCTTC
TRBV7-6,-,-,TRBJ2-1,CASSAGRAGRPYNEQFF,TGTGCCAGCAGCGCGGGCCGGGCGGGTCGCCCCTACAATGAGCAGTTCTTC
TRBV27,-,TRBD2,TRBJ2-4,CASSSLGLATNIQYF,TGTGCCAGCAGTTCCCTGGGACTAGCTACAAACATTCAGTACTTC
TRBV18,-,TRBD2,TRBJ2-3,CASSPLGLVPDTQYF,TGTGCCAGCTCACCACTGGGACTAGTACCAGATACGCAGTATTTT
TRBV28,once,-,TRBJ2-7,CASSPGYEQYF,TGTGCCAGCAGCCCGGGGTACGAGCAGTACTTC
TRBV5-6,-,-,TRBJ1-1,CASSFYLNTEAFF,TGTGCCAGCAGCTTTTATTTGAACACTGAAGCTTTCTTT
TRBV5-1,-,-,TRBJ1-3,CASSFDSSGNTIYF,TGCGCCAGCAGCTTTGACAGCTCTGGAAACACCATATATTTT
TRBV28,-,-,TRBJ2-7,CASSAPWGGAVYEQYF,TGTGCCAGCAGCGCCCCGTGGGGTGGTGCAGTCTACGAGCAGTACTTC
TRBV15,-,-,TRBJ2-7,CATSRAPGRAGEQYF,TGTGCCACCAGCAGAGCTCCAGGGCGCGCCGGCGAGCAGTACTTC
TRBV4-3,once,-,TRBJ2-1,CASSQGSPRTNNEQFF,TGCGCCAGCAGCCAAGGGTCCCCGCGGACGAACAATGAGCAGTTCTTC
TRBV28,-,TRBD2,TRBJ2-1,CASSLWGLDLNNEQFF,TGTGCCAGCAGTTTATGGGGACTAGACTTGAACAATGAGCAGTTCTTC
TRBV5-4,-,-,TRBJ1-2,CASSNTGNYGYTF,TGTGCCAGCAGCAATACAGGGAACTATGGCTACACCTTC
TRBV4-2,-,-,TRBJ2-7,CASSQAASWEQYF,TGTGCCAGCAGCCAAGCGGCGTCTTGGGAGCAGTACTTC
TRBV28,-,TRBD1,TRBJ1-2,CATEQGASGYTF,TGTGCCACTGAACAGGGGGCGAGCGGCTACACCTTC
TRBV10-3,-,-,TRBJ2-3,CAISPEGDTQYF,TGTGCCATCAGTCCGGAGGGGGATACGCAGTATTTT
TRBV10-3,-,TRBD1,TRBJ1-4,CAISDMGTGTNEKLFF,TGTGCCATCAGTGACATGGGGACAGGAACTAATGAAAAACTGTTTTTT
TRBV5-1,-,-,TRBJ2-5,CATGPRGETQYF,TGCGCCACTGGACCCAGAGGAGAGACCCAGTACTTC
TRBV18,-,-,TRBJ1-5,CASSPPGRNQPQHF,TGTGCCAGCTCACCACCTGGGCGCAATCAGCCCCAGCATTTT